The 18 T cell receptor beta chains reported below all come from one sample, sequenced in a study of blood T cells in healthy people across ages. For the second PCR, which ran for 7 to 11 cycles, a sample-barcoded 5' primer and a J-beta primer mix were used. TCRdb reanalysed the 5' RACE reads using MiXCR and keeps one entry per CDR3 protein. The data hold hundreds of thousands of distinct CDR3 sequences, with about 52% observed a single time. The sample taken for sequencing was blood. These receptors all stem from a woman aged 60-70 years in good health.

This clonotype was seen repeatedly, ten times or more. This chain's CDR3 is CSASPRGREGPQHF. CDR3 DNA sequence: TGCAGTGCTAGTCCTCGAGGGCGCGAGGGGCCCCAGCATTTT. V and J are TRBV20-1 and TRBJ1-5; no reliable D call. The CDR3 loop spans 14 amino acids. V was clipped by 3 bases and J by 9 bases, with 18 bases between them. From germline, CDR1 is DFQATT and CDR2 SNEGSKA (reference sequence).

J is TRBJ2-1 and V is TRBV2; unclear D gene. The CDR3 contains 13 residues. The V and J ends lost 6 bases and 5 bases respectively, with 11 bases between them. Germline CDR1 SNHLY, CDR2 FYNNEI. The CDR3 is CASSTLGNNEQFF. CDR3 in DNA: TGTGCCAGCAGCACCCTCGGCAACAATGAGCAGTTCTTC.

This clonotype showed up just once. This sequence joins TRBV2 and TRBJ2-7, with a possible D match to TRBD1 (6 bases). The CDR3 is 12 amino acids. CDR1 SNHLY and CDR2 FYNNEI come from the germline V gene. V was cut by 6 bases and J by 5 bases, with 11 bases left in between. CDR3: CASRRTAHEQYF. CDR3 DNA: TGTGCCAGCAGAAGGACAGCCCACGAGCAGTACTTC. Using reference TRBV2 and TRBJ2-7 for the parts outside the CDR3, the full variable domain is EPEVTQTPSHQVTQMGQEVILRCVPISNHLYFYWYRQILGQKVEFLVSFYNNEISEKSEIFDDQFSVERPDGSNFTLKIRSTKLEDSAMYFCASRRTAHEQYFGPGTRLTVT.

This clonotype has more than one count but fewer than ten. The CDR3 loop is CASILAGGTTDTQYF. Written as DNA, the CDR3 is TGTGCCAGCATTTTAGCGGGAGGCACCACAGATACGCAGTATTTT. The chain joins TRBV6-2 or TRBV6-3 to TRBJ2-3, with TRBD2 matching over 10 bases. Germline V CDR1 and CDR2: MNHEY, SVGEGT. The CDR3 sequence is 15 residues long. V lost 7 bases and J lost 2; bases outside the gene matches: 6.

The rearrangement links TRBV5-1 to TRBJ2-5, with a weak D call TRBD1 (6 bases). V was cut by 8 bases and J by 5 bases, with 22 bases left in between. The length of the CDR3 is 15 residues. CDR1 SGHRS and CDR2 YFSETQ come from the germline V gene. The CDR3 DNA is TGCGCCAGTAGCCTAGGACAGAGAGGGCGGGAGACCCAGTACTTC. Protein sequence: CASSLGQRGRETQYF.

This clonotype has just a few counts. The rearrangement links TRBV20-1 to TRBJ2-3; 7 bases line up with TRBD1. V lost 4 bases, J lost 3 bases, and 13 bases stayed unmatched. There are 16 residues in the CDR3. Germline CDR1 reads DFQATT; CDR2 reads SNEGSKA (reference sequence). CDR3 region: CSATPEGALSTDTQYF. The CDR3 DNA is TGCAGTGCTACCCCTGAGGGGGCCTTATCGACAGATACGCAGTATTTT.

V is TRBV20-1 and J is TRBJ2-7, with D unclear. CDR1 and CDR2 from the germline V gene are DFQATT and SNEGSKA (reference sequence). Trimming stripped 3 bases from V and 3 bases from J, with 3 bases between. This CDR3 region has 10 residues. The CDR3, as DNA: TGCAGTGCTAGTAACTACGAGCAGTACTTC. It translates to CSASNYEQYF.

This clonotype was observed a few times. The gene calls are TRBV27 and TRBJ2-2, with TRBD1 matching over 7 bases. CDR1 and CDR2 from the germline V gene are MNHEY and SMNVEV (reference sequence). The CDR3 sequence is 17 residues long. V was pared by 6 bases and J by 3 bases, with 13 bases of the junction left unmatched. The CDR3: CASSPTGTAGYTGELFF. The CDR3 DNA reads TGTGCCAGCAGCCCAACCGGGACAGCCGGTTACACCGGGGAGCTGTTTTTT.

The CDR3 is CASSEMTGLISYEQYF. CDR3 coding DNA: TGTGCCAGCAGTGAAATGACAGGGTTGATAAGCTACGAGCAGTACTTC. This chain links TRBV6-1 with TRBJ2-4; 7 bases are shared with TRBD1. The DNA end is more similar to TRBJ2-7, so the J call may be wrong. Per germline, CDR1 MNHNS and CDR2 SASEGT. The CDR3 length is 16 residues.

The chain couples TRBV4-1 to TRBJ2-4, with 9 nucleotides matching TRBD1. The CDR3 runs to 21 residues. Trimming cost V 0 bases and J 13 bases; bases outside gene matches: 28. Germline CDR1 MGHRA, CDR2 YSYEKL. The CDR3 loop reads CASSQERKAPPRDRAYNEQYF. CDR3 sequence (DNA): TGCGCCAGCAGCCAAGAACGAAAGGCCCCTCCCCGGGACAGGGCCTACAATGAGCAGTACTTC.

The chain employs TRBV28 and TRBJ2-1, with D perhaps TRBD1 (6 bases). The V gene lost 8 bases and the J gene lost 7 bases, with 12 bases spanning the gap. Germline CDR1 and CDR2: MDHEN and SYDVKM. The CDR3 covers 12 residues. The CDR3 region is CASRKTGNEQFF. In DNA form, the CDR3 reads TGTGCCAGCCGTAAAACAGGGAATGAGCAGTTCTTC.

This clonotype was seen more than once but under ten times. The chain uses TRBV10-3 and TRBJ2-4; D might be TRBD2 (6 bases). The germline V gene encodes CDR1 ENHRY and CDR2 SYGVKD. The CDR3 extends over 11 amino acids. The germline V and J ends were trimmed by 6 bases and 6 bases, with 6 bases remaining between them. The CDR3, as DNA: TGTGCCATCAGGGGGGGAAACATTCAGTACTTC. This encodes CAIRGGNIQYF.

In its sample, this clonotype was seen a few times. The chain's CDR3 is CSAETYNYGYTF. CDR3 in DNA: TGCAGTGCTGAGACCTATAACTATGGCTACACCTTC. V is TRBV20-1 and J is TRBJ1-2, with no clear D. Germline CDR1 is DFQATT and CDR2 is SNEGSKA (reference sequence). The CDR3 runs to 12 residues. V dropped 5 bases and J dropped 1 base, with 8 bases sitting between them.

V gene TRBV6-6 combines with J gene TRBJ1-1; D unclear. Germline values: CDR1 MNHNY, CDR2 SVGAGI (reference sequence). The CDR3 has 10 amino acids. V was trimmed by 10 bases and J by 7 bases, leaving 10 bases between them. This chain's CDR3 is CATSTGEAFF. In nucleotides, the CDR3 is TGTGCCACTTCGACGGGTGAAGCTTTCTTT.

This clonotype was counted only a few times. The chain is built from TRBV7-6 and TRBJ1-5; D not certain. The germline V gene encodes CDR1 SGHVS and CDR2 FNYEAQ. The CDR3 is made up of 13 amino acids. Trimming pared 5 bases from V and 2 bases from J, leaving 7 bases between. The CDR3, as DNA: TGTGCCAGCAGCGGAATTGGCAATCAGCCCCAGCATTTT. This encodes CASSGIGNQPQHF.

The CDR3 DNA follows: TGCGCCAGCAGCCAAGAACTCCAGGGACAGGGGGCTTACGAGCAGTACTTC. Translation: CASSQELQGQGAYEQYF. The chain employs TRBV4-3 and TRBJ2-7; 12 nucleotides match TRBD1. CDR3 length: 17 residues. V was clipped by 0 bases and J by 4 bases; unmatched bases: 7. The V gene's germline CDR1 is LGHNA and CDR2 YSLEER.

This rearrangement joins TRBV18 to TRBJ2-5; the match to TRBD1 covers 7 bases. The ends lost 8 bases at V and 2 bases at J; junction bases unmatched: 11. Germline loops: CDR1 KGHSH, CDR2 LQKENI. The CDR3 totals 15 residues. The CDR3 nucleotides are TGTGCCAGCCAGAAATCGGGACAGACACAAGAGACCCAGTACTTC. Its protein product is CASQKSGQTQETQYF.

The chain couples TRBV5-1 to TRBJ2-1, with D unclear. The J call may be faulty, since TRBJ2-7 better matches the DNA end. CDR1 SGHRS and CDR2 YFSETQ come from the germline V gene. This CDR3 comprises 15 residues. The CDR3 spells CASSLASARYNEQYF. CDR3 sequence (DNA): TGCGCCAGCAGCTTGGCCTCTGCCCGATACAATGAGCAGTACTTC.